These 2 T cell receptor beta chains were all obtained from the same sample, sequenced in a study of neurological immune-mediated disorders. TCRdb analysed the 5' RACE reads with MiXCR anew, one entry per CDR3 protein. Among roughly 100,000 distinct CDR3 sequences listed, roughly a tenth were seen once. This sample's time point: longitudinal time-point 3. The sample consisted of PBMCs. The receptors come from a female donor with HTLV-1-associated myelopathy (HAM/TSP).

The table lists this clonotype with many counts. The chain is built from TRBV11-2 and TRBJ2-1; D gene uncertain. This CDR3 region has 13 residues. From germline, CDR1 is SGHAT and CDR2 FQNNGV. V was shortened by 5 bases and J by 7 bases, with 12 bases between the two germline ends. The CDR3 sequence: CASSRESRNEQFF. The CDR3 DNA follows: TGTGCCAGCAGCCGAGAGAGTCGGAATGAGCAGTTCTTC.

This clonotype was observed at least ten times. The J gene is TRBJ2-7, the V gene TRBV20-1, with 9 bases identical to TRBD1. In germline, CDR1 is DFQATT, CDR2 SNEGSKA (reference sequence). The ends lost 0 bases at V and 3 bases at J; junction bases unmatched: 3. This CDR3 has 14 amino acids. Here the CDR3 reads CSARDGTGNYEQYF. The CDR3 DNA sequence: TGCAGTGCTAGAGATGGGACAGGGAACTACGAGCAGTACTTC.